Listed below are T cell receptor beta chains from one sample, sequenced in a study of spatial heterogeneity in lung cancer. One entry per CDR3 protein results from TCRdb running MiXCR on the 5' RACE reads. This sample has about 9,300 distinct CDR3 sequences, with just under 6.5% found just once. Source: lung tumor tissue, taken at surgery. These receptors came from a male donor with early-stage non-small cell lung cancer. The CDR3 runs from the conserved cysteine through the conserved F or W. The order of the fields is J gene, V gene, D gene, clone size, CDR3 protein, CDR3 DNA. A D gene is named only where the DNA matches it firmly. Size is stated for part of the rows, as once, few or many counts, or as a class when the clone is expanded.

TRBJ2-3,TRBV18,NA,many,CASSPISTDTQYF,TGTGCCAGCTCACCAATTTCCACAGATACGCAGTATTTT
TRBJ2-1,TRBV9,TRBD2,NA,CASSVGSGGVGSYNEQFF,TGTGCCAGCAGCGTAGGGTCCGGGGGGGTAGGTTCCTACAATGAGCAGTTCTTC
TRBJ1-5,TRBV19,NA,NA,CASSIITISPNQPQHF,TGTGCCAGTAGTATCATCACAATTTCCCCTAATCAGCCCCAGCATTTT
TRBJ2-7,TRBV4-3,NA,many,CASSQAAGQSPYEQYF,TGCGCCAGCAGCCAAGCTGCGGGACAGAGTCCCTACGAGCAGTACTTC
TRBJ2-4,TRBV23-1,TRBD1,many,CATPSPQGTIAKNIQYF,TGCGCCACCCCATCTCCACAGGGGACGATAGCCAAAAACATTCAGTACTTC
TRBJ2-6,TRBV4-2,NA,many,CASTSTESSGANVLTF,TGTGCCAGCACATCTACCGAGAGCTCTGGGGCCAACGTCCTGACTTTC
TRBJ2-7,TRBV6-2/TRBV6-3,TRBD2,many,CASSPRTSGGPYEQYF,TGTGCCAGCAGTCCCCGGACTAGCGGGGGGCCCTACGAGCAGTACTTC
TRBJ1-4,TRBV5-5,TRBD1,many,CASSLSGGDEKLFF,TGTGCCAGCAGCTTGTCAGGGGGCGATGAAAAACTGTTTTTT
TRBJ2-5,TRBV20-1,NA,medium-sized,CSAPRTRRIQETQYF,TGCAGTGCTCCCCGTACGAGACGGATACAAGAGACCCAGTACTTC
TRBJ2-2,TRBV6-6,TRBD2,many,CASSRRVAGGQTGELFF,TGTGCCAGCAGCCGGAGAGTAGCGGGGGGGCAAACCGGGGAGCTGTTTTTT
TRBJ2-7,TRBV2,NA,NA,CASSEADLLAYEQYF,TGTGCCAGCAGTGAAGCTGACTTATTGGCCTACGAGCAGTACTTC
TRBJ2-7,TRBV5-1,NA,many,CASSLEGSAEQYF,TGCGCCAGCAGCTTGGAAGGGTCGGCCGAGCAGTACTTC
TRBJ1-3,TRBV5-6,NA,many,CASTPGQAGNTIYF,TGTGCCAGCACCCCGGGACAAGCTGGAAACACCATATATTTT
TRBJ2-3,TRBV5-1,NA,NA,CASSFGASTDTQYF,TGCGCCAGCAGCTTCGGGGCTAGCACAGATACGCAGTATTTT
TRBJ2-3,TRBV19,TRBD2,NA,CASSFARGAGDTQYF,TGTGCCAGTAGCTTTGCGCGGGGGGCTGGAGATACGCAGTATTTT
TRBJ2-7,TRBV20-1,NA,many,CSARKDNYEQYF,TGCAGTGCTAGGAAGGACAACTACGAGCAGTACTTC
TRBJ2-3,TRBV10-3,TRBD1,many,CAIADRGKADTQYF,TGTGCCATCGCGGACAGGGGGAAGGCAGATACGCAGTATTTT
TRBJ1-2,TRBV14,TRBD1,few,CASSQRDRGTLNYGYTF,TGTGCCAGCAGCCAACGGGACAGGGGCACTCTTAACTATGGCTACACCTTC
TRBJ1-2,TRBV28,NA,many,CASSPRRGVHYGYTF,TGTGCCAGCAGCCCTAGGAGGGGGGTTCACTATGGCTACACCTTC
TRBJ1-2,TRBV6-5,NA,many,CASSPDGLQHTGYTF,TGTGCCAGCAGTCCCGACGGGCTACAACACACTGGCTACACCTTC
TRBJ2-5,TRBV5-1,TRBD2,NA,CASSLVGGETQYF,TGCGCCAGCAGCTTGGTCGGGGGGGAGACCCAGTACTTC
TRBJ2-1,TRBV12-2,NA,few,CASRNIQGRSYNEQFF,TGTGCAAGTCGCAACATCCAGGGGAGGTCCTACAATGAGCAGTTCTTC